The clone carrying this T cell receptor beta chain was seen only once. Its antigen is unidentified. The source of the sample is a study of OX40 agonist ivuxolimab in advanced cancers. About the study: Cohort: approximately 83% men, mean age approximately 60, aged about 20 to 90. Having had anti-PD-1, anti-PD-L1 or anti-CTLA-4 therapy before was allowed, and 40% to 45% had some. Study findings and constraints: In CD8+ T cells, expanded clones were on average more numerous than in CD4+. At 0.1 to 3.0 mg/kg, CD4+ and CD8+ blood T cells expanded clonally by week 6.

Losses at the gene ends were 7 bases for V and 0 bases for J; bases not matched to a gene: 3. The germline gives CDR1 SGHDT, CDR2 YYEEEE. CDR3 size: 13 residues. The data were produced by immunoSEQ multiplex PCR, yet TCRdb's version contains in-frame clones alone and is incomplete. The sample has 24,000 or so clones; 60% to 80% are singletons. The chain carries TRBV5-6 and TRBJ2-5, with 7 bases aligning to TRBD1. Sequencing used CD4+ or CD8+ T cells sorted from blood, obtained in a trial of the OX40 agonist ivuxolimab. This TCR derives from an adult with an advanced solid tumor such as melanoma, head and neck, liver or kidney cancer. The CDR3 loop is CASEGQNQETQYF. CDR3 DNA sequence: TGTGCCAGCGAGGGACAGAACCAAGAGACCCAGTACTTC. The whole variable domain, filled in from reference TRBV5-6 and TRBJ2-5, reads DAGVTQSPTHLIKTRGQQVTLRCSPKSGHDTVSWYQQALGQGPQFIFQYYEEEERQRGNFPDRFSGHQFPNYSSELNVNALLLGDSALYLCASEGQNQETQYFGPGTRLLVL.